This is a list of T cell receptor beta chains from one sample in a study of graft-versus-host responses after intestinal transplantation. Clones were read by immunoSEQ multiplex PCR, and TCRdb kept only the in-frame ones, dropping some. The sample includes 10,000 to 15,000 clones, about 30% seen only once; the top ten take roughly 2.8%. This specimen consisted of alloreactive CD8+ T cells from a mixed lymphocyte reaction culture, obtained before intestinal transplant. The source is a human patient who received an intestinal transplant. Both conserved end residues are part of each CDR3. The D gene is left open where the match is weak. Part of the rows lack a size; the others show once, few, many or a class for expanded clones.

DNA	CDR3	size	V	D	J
TGTGCCAGCAGCTTACACAGGGTAAGCGAGCAGTACTTC	CASSLHRVSEQYF	.	TRBV7-9	.	TRBJ2-7
TGTGCCAGCAGTTACTCACAGGGGGCTGGAAACACCATATATTTT	CASSYSQGAGNTIYF	.	TRBV6-5	TRBD1	TRBJ1-3
TGTGCCAGCAGTGGGCAGTTAGACAATGAGCAGTTCTTC	CASSGQLDNEQFF	medium-sized	TRBV2	.	TRBJ2-1
TGTGCCAGTAGTACGGGACATTCTAACACTGAAGCTTTCTTT	CASSTGHSNTEAFF	.	TRBV19	.	TRBJ1-1
TGTGCCAGCAGCCTCCTCCCTGGGCCCACAGACCCTCAGTATGGCTACACCTTC	CASSLLPGPTDPQYGYTF	.	TRBV14	.	TRBJ1-2
TGTGCCAGCAGCCTAGCGGGAGCTGGGGATGAGCAGTTCTTC	CASSLAGAGDEQFF	.	TRBV5-6	TRBD2	TRBJ2-1
TGTGCCAGCAGCTGGTACCGGGACAGGCTCTATGGCTACACCTTC	CASSWYRDRLYGYTF	.	TRBV13	TRBD1	TRBJ1-2
TGTGCCAGCTCACCACGGGACAGGGGCCCTAGCAATGAGCAGTTCTTC	CASSPRDRGPSNEQFF	medium-sized	TRBV18	TRBD1	TRBJ2-1
TGTGCCAGCAGCACGCCCAGGGATTATGGCTACACCTTC	CASSTPRDYGYTF	medium-sized	TRBV5-6	.	TRBJ1-2
TGTGCCAGCAGCCAAGAGGCTAGCGGGGGGTTCCAAGAGACCCAGTACTTC	CASSQEASGGFQETQYF	medium-sized	TRBV4-2	TRBD2	TRBJ2-5
TGCGCCAGCAGCCCCGTCGGGGCCTACGAGCAGTACTTC	CASSPVGAYEQYF	large	TRBV4-1	.	TRBJ2-7
TGTGCCAGCAGCTACCTAGACAGGGGCTACTACAATGAGCAGTTCTTC	CASSYLDRGYYNEQFF	few	TRBV9	TRBD1	TRBJ2-1
TGTGCCAGCAGTTACTCAGGCGGGGGGACCTACGAGCAGTACTTC	CASSYSGGGTYEQYF	.	TRBV6-5	TRBD2	TRBJ2-7
TGTGCCAGCAGCTTGGAAAGGCACTCCTATAATTCACCCCTCCACTTT	CASSLERHSYNSPLHF	few	TRBV5-6	.	TRBJ1-6
TGTGCCAGCAGCCGACTAGCGGGAAGCTACAATGAGCAGTTCTTC	CASSRLAGSYNEQFF	few	TRBV7-6	TRBD2	TRBJ2-1
TGTGCCAGCAGTGATGTCGGGGGGCTAACTGAAGCTTTCTTT	CASSDVGGLTEAFF	few	TRBV2	.	TRBJ1-1
TGTGCCAGTAGTTCAGCAGGGGGAGGTTACGAGCAGTACTTC	CASSSAGGGYEQYF	medium-sized	TRBV19	.	TRBJ2-7
TGCGCCAGCAGCGGGGCGAGGAGGACAGGATCCTACGAGCAGTACTTC	CASSGARRTGSYEQYF	.	TRBV5-1	TRBD1	TRBJ2-7
TGTGCCAGCAGCTTCGAGACAGGTTCCTACGAGCAGTACTTC	CASSFETGSYEQYF	.	TRBV5-6	.	TRBJ2-7
TGTGCCAGCAGCACATCAGACAGCTCCTACAATGAGCAGTTCTTC	CASSTSDSSYNEQFF	.	TRBV28	.	TRBJ2-1
TGTGCCACCAGCAGAGCCCCTTTAGCGGTATCCACCTACGAGCAGTACTTC	CATSRAPLAVSTYEQYF	.	TRBV15	.	TRBJ2-7
TGCAGCGTTGAGGGACATTTCTCTGGGGCCAACGTCCTGACTTTC	CSVEGHFSGANVLTF	.	TRBV29-1	.	TRBJ2-6
TGCGCCAGCAGCCGCCTTTTAGCGGGAGGGATCTACGAGCAGTACTTC	CASSRLLAGGIYEQYF	.	TRBV7-9	TRBD2	TRBJ2-7
TGTGCCAGCAGTTACTCGGAACATTATGGCTACACCTTC	CASSYSEHYGYTF	.	TRBV6-5	.	TRBJ1-2
TGTGCCAGCAGTGAATGGGTTTGGAGGTATAATTCACCCCTCCACTTT	CASSEWVWRYNSPLHF	.	TRBV6-1	.	TRBJ1-6
TGTGCCAGCAGCCAAGGGCTAGCCGACACAGATACGCAGTATTTT	CASSQGLADTDTQYF	.	TRBV6-6	.	TRBJ2-3
TGTGCCAGCTCACCCCTAACGGACAGGGTAGGCACTGAAGCTTTCTTT	CASSPLTDRVGTEAFF	.	TRBV18	TRBD1	TRBJ1-1
TGCGCCAGCAGTGAACCGGGGGCTGAAGCTTTCTTT	CASSEPGAEAFF	.	TRBV10-1	.	TRBJ1-1
TGTGCCAGCAGCTCCCGGGGAGGGGGATCCTACGAGCAGTACTTC	CASSSRGGGSYEQYF	.	TRBV13	.	TRBJ2-7
TGCGCCAGCAGCCGGGGGACTAGCGGGTTCTACGAGCAGTACTTC	CASSRGTSGFYEQYF	.	TRBV5-1	TRBD2	TRBJ2-7
TGTGCCAGTAGTAATCATTCACCCCTCCACTTT	CASSNHSPLHF	few	TRBV19	.	TRBJ1-6
TGTGCCAGCAGGAAGAGCAGGGCCCACGAGCAGTACTTC	CASRKSRAHEQYF	.	TRBV28	.	TRBJ2-7
TGTGCCACCAGCAGAGGTGACCGGAGCTCCTATAATTCACCCCTCCACTTT	CATSRGDRSSYNSPLHF	few	TRBV15	.	TRBJ1-6
TGCAGCGCTCTCACTGGGGCCAACGTCCTGACTTTC	CSALTGANVLTF	few	TRBV29-1	.	TRBJ2-6
TGTGCCAGCAGTGACCTCGGGACAGGGTACGAGCAGTACTTC	CASSDLGTGYEQYF	.	TRBV6-1	TRBD1	TRBJ2-7
TGTGCCAGCAGGGTCCTACAGGGGAACACTGAAGCTTTCTTT	CASRVLQGNTEAFF	.	TRBV6-8	.	TRBJ1-1
TGTGCCAGCAGCTATCACAACACCGGGGAGCTGTTTTTT	CASSYHNTGELFF	.	TRBV7-6	.	TRBJ2-2